The present TCR beta chain was sequenced within a study of identical twins. This clonotype was counted a single time. Its ends do not fully match the called genes, so a read error is possible. A universal primer site was added by template switching, and unique molecular identifiers were carried by the cDNA. TCRdb recomputed calls from the 5' RACE reads with MiXCR, one row per CDR3 protein. The sample contains some 1,700,000 distinct CDR3 sequences, roughly 35% of which appear only once. Every sampled donor was Caucasian and healthy. Germline V CDR1 and CDR2: SGHRS, YFSETQ. The CDR3 spans 14 residues. Sample: cord blood. This clonotype originated in a newborn girl in good health. The chain is built from TRBV5-1 and TRBJ2-7; 8 bases are a match to TRBD2. CDR3 sequence: CANSSSGLAYEQYF. The CDR3 nucleotides are TGCGCCAACAGCTCCTCGGGACTAGCCTACGAGCAGTACTTC.